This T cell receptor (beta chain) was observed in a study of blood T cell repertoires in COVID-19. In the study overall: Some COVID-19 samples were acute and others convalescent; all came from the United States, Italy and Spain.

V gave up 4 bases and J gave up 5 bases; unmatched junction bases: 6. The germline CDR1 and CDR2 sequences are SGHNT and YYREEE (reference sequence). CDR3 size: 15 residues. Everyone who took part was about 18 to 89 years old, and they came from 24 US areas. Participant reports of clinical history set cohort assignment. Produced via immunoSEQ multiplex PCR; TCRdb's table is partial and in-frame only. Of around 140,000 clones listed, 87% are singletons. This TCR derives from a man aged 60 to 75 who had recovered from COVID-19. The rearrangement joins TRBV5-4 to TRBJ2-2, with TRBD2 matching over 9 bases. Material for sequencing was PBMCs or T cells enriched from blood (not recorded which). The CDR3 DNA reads TGTGCCAGCAGCGCGGGAGGGGGAGTAACCGGGGAGCTGTTTTTT. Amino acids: CASSAGGGVTGELFF.